These T cell receptor beta chains were read from a single sample in a study of T-cell reconstitution after alpha-beta-depleted transplantation in children. TCRdb analysed the PCR reads with MiXCR anew, one entry per CDR3 protein. Among 100,000 to 120,000 distinct CDR3 sequences, 9% to 12% were seen once, and the ten largest hold 8%. The material sequenced was PBMCs from the stem cell graft donor, taken from the stem cell graft. These receptors were obtained from a human donor who donated a stem cell graft to a child with acute lymphoblastic leukemia. The CDR3 runs from the conserved cysteine through the conserved F or W. Fields, in order: J gene, D gene, V gene, clone size, CDR3 DNA, CDR3 protein. The D gene is left open where the match is weak. Clone size is not always given. Where it is, it says once, few, many or a class for expanded clones.

TRBJ2-7,-,TRBV10-3,many,TGTGCCATCAGTGAGTCGACGGGACCGGCCCCCTACGAGCAGTACTTC,CAISESTGPAPYEQYF
TRBJ2-5,-,TRBV7-2,many,TGTGCCAGCAGCTTAGCGGAGCAAGAGACCCAGTACTTC,CASSLAEQETQYF
TRBJ2-2,TRBD2,TRBV7-3,many,TGTGCCAGCAGCTTAACGGGGGGGGACACCGGGGAGCTGTTTTTT,CASSLTGGDTGELFF
TRBJ1-1,TRBD1,TRBV29-1,many,TGCAGCGTTGTGAATCGTCTGGACAGGGCGAACACTGAAGCTTTCTTT,CSVVNRLDRANTEAFF
TRBJ2-3,-,TRBV29-1,many,TGCAGCGGTGGCACAGATACGCAGTATTTT,CSGGTDTQYF
TRBJ2-5,TRBD2,TRBV7-9,few,TGTGCCAGCAGCCCGGGGACTAGCGGGGGTAAGACCCAGTACTTC,CASSPGTSGGKTQYF
TRBJ2-1,TRBD2,TRBV4-3,many,TGCGCCAGCAGCCAAGAGGGCGGGGGTTACTACAATGAGCAGTTCTTC,CASSQEGGGYYNEQFF
TRBJ2-1,TRBD2,TRBV13,-,TGTGCCAGCAGCTCGACTAGCGGGAGGGTCAATGAGCAGTTCTTC,CASSSTSGRVNEQFF
TRBJ1-6,-,TRBV28,many,TGTGCCAGCAGTTCCCCCCCCGGGACGCTGGCCACCGTTAATAATTCACCCCTCCACTTT,CASSSPPGTLATVNNSPLHF
TRBJ2-1,-,TRBV9,many,TGTGCCAGCAGCGTAGGGTACAGGGCCCCCTACAATGAGCAGTTCTTC,CASSVGYRAPYNEQFF
TRBJ1-4,-,TRBV20-1,many,TGCAGTGCTAGAGCTGTGGGTGGTAGTGAAAAACTGTTTTTT,CSARAVGGSEKLFF
TRBJ2-3,-,TRBV19,-,TGTGCCAGTAACACTGGAGTAGATACGCAGTATTTT,CASNTGVDTQYF
TRBJ2-1,-,TRBV12-3/TRBV12-4,many,TGTGCCAGCAGGCTCGGACCAGACCCTTCGAATGAGCAGTTCTTC,CASRLGPDPSNEQFF
TRBJ2-7,-,TRBV28,many,TGTGCCAGCTTGACCACCGGGCCGAGGTACTACGAGCAGTACTTC,CASLTTGPRYYEQYF
TRBJ1-1,-,TRBV24-1,many,TGTGCCACCGAGTTCGCGATGAACACTGAAGCTTTCTTT,CATEFAMNTEAFF
TRBJ2-3,TRBD1,TRBV29-1,many,TGCAGCGTTGCGACAGGGGGCACAGATACGCAGTATTTT,CSVATGGTDTQYF
TRBJ2-3,TRBD2,TRBV27,many,TGTGCCAGCAGACCTACTTCTCGGGCTAGCGGGAGAGGCGCAGATACGCAGTATTTT,CASRPTSRASGRGADTQYF
TRBJ1-2,-,TRBV19,-,TGTGCCAGTAGCCCATACTCACAGGTGGTATATGGCTACACCTTC,CASSPYSQVVYGYTF
TRBJ1-6,-,TRBV25-1,many,TGTGCCAGCAGTCGGGAGTTAACGGGCTCACCCCTCCACTTT,CASSRELTGSPLHF
TRBJ2-5,TRBD2,TRBV7-2,many,TGTGCCAGCAGCTTAGCTAGCGGGGGGGCAGAGACCCAGTACTTC,CASSLASGGAETQYF
TRBJ2-7,-,TRBV29-1,many,TGCAGCGTTGATTCGGACGCCAACGAGCAGTACTTC,CSVDSDANEQYF
TRBJ1-4,-,TRBV12-3/TRBV12-4,many,TGTGCCAGCAGTTTACCACGACCTTCAACTAATGAAAAACTGTTTTTT,CASSLPRPSTNEKLFF
TRBJ2-1,-,TRBV4-2,many,TGTGCCAGCAGCCAAAGCCTGGGAGTTTCCATTCAGAATGAGCAGTTCTTC,CASSQSLGVSIQNEQFF
TRBJ2-7,-,TRBV12-3/TRBV12-4,many,TGTGCCAGCAGTTTTGCGGATGGGTTAGAGCAGTACTTC,CASSFADGLEQYF
TRBJ1-3,-,TRBV20-1,many,TGCAGTGCTAGAGTAATGGGAAGACTCTCTGGAAACACCATATATTTT,CSARVMGRLSGNTIYF
TRBJ2-4,TRBD2,TRBV20-1,many,TGCAGTGCTAGAGAAGGGACTAGCGGGAGTAGGCAGTACTTC,CSAREGTSGSRQYF
TRBJ2-3,TRBD1,TRBV12-3/TRBV12-4,many,TGTGCCAGCAGTTCAGGGGACAGGATAGTCACAGATACGCAGTATTTT,CASSSGDRIVTDTQYF
TRBJ1-3,TRBD1,TRBV6-1,many,TGTGCCAGCAGTGTCCAGCCGGGACAGGGGAACACCATATATTTT,CASSVQPGQGNTIYF
TRBJ1-4,-,TRBV25-1,many,TGTGCCAGCAGTGAGACAACTGCAACTAATGAAAAACTGTTTTTT,CASSETTATNEKLFF